Following are 3 T cell receptor beta chains from one sample sequenced in a study of cytomegalovirus exposure and HLA in healthy donors. PCR primers comprised 60 Vbeta and 13 Jbeta primers. Assay used: immunoSEQ multiplex PCR; TCRdb lists only in-frame clones, some missing. This sample has over 250,000 clones, with around 86% found just once. The sample comprised PBMCs. These receptor sequences come from a man aged 40-49 years in good health and CMV-seropositive.

This chain uses TRBV14 with TRBJ2-5; a weak D match, TRBD2 (6 bases). CDR3 length: 15 residues. Trimming removed 4 bases from V and 1 base from J, with 13 bases in between. CDR1 is SGHDN and CDR2 is FVKESK in the germline V gene. The CDR3 DNA reads TGTGCCAGCAGCCCTTACCGGGACTTCCAAGAGACCCAGTACTTC. Its translation: CASSPYRDFQETQYF.

As regards this clone: At one of its ends the junction is not consistent with the germline gene, which may arise from a read error. The chain links TRBV7-9 to TRBJ1-2, with 12 bases lining up with TRBD1. Germline V gene sequence: CDR1 SEHNR, CDR2 FQNEAQ (reference sequence). The CDR3 runs to 16 residues. The CDR3 spells CSSSWGQGASVYGYTF. The DNA of the CDR3 is TGTTCCAGCAGCTGGGGACAGGGGGCCAGTGTATATGGCTACACCTTC. Complete variable domain (other parts from reference TRBV7-9 and TRBJ1-2): DTGVSQNPRHKITKRGQNVTFRCDPISEHNRLYWYRQTLGQGPEFLTYFQNEAQLEKSRLLSDRFSAERPKGSFSTLEIQRTEQGDSAMYLCSSSWGQGASVYGYTFGSGTRLTVV.

The gene calls are TRBV5-6 and TRBJ2-7, with 12 nucleotides matching TRBD2. The germline V gene encodes CDR1 SGHDT and CDR2 YYEEEE. The CDR3 loop spans 15 amino acids. V dropped 1 base and J dropped 5; count of bases not matched to a gene: 4. The CDR3 coding sequence is TGTGCCAGCAGCTTGAGACTAGCGGGAGTGGACGAGCAGTACTTC. It is translated as CASSLRLAGVDEQYF.